The sequence of this T cell receptor (beta chain) was determined in a study of Ad26.COV2.S vaccination and SARS-CoV-2 variants. The treatment is: 15 to 20 received Ad26.COV2.S at low or high dose, single or two shots; 5 received placebo; per-sample allocation not given. At day 63 after the first vaccine or placebo injection, samples were drawn. Using immunoSEQ multiplex PCR, the repertoire was profiled, and TCRdb retains in-frame clones only, with some absent. The sample contains 350,000 to 600,000 clones, 70% to 90% of which appear only once. This TCR came from a person aged 18-60 years who received the Ad26.COV2.S COVID-19 vaccine or a placebo. The sample consisted of peripheral blood, taken in a trial of Ad26.COV2.S vaccine versus placebo.

The CDR3 region has the DNA TGCGCCAGCAGCCCCGGACAGGGGATTACCGGGGAGCTGTTTTTT. It yields the protein CASSPGQGITGELFF. This chain joins TRBV5-1 and TRBJ2-2; 9 bases align to TRBD1. J lost 5 bases, V lost 4 bases, and 6 bases had no gene match. CDR3 length equals 15 residues. Per the germline V gene, CDR1 is SGHRS and CDR2 is YFSETQ.